These 28 T cell receptor beta chains share one sample of origin, sequenced in a study of T-cell memory formation after mild COVID-19. TCRdb re-called the 5' RACE reads with MiXCR, one entry per CDR3 protein. The sample shows 140,000 to 150,000 distinct CDR3 sequences, under 30% of them seen only once. Sequenced sample: PBMCs or a T cell subset sorted from them (not recorded which). These receptor sequences come from an adult woman who had mild COVID-19 (a few samples of this study predate the infection). Cell type and time point are not known.

The table lists this clonotype with a few counts. The chain combines TRBV14 with TRBJ2-7; D may correspond to TRBD1 or TRBD2 (5 bases each). The CDR3 spans 13 residues. Trimming shortened V by 4 bases and J by 3 bases, and 10 bases separated the two germline ends. The germline CDR1 and CDR2 sequences are SGHDN and FVKESK. CDR3 loop: CASSPWDGYEQYF. DNA of the CDR3: TGTGCCAGCAGCCCGTGGGACGGCTACGAGCAGTACTTC. The full variable domain, with the rest looked up from reference TRBV14 and TRBJ2-7, is EAGVTQFPSHSVIEKGQTVTLRCDPISGHDNLYWYRRVMGKEIKFLLHFVKESKQDESGMPNNRFLAERTGGTYSTLKVQPAELEDSGVYFCASSPWDGYEQYFGPGTRLTVT.

This clonotype occurred a few times. This chain links TRBV6-6 with TRBJ2-5, with D possibly matching TRBD2 (5 bases). Deletions cut 2 bases from V and 1 base from J, with 14 bases between. CDR3 length: 16 amino acids. The germline CDR1 and CDR2 sequences are MNHNY and SVGAGI (reference sequence). The CDR3 nucleotides are TGTGCCAGCAGTTACGGGGTAGCGAGAACCCAAGAGACCCAGTACTTC. Its translation is CASSYGVARTQETQYF.

The J gene is TRBJ2-3, the V gene TRBV7-3, with TRBD2 matching over 11 bases. This CDR3 spans 15 amino acids. The junction had 6 bases not matched to a gene; V was cut back by 6 bases and J by 4 bases. CDR1 is SGHTA and CDR2 is FQGTGA in the germline V gene. The CDR3 nucleotides read TGTGCCAGCAGGCCGGGACTAGCGGTTTCAGATACGCAGTATTTT. Residues: CASRPGLAVSDTQYF. The entire variable domain, with the rest obtained from reference TRBV7-3 and TRBJ2-3, is as follows: GAGVSQTPSNKVTEKGKYVELRCDPISGHTALYWYRQSLGQGPEFLIYFQGTGAADDSGLPNDRFFAVRPEGSVSTLKIQRTERGDSAVYLCASRPGLAVSDTQYFGPGTRLTVL.

This clonotype was found a few times. V usage is TRBV7-8 and J usage is TRBJ2-1, with D tentatively TRBD1 (6 bases). The V end was cut by 4 bases, the J end by 6 bases, with 28 bases between. The germline CDR1 and CDR2 sequences are SGHVS and FQNEAQ. The CDR3 length is 19 residues. In DNA, the CDR3 is TGTGCCAGCAGCTCCCCTTCTGACAGGTGGGGCCCAAGGAGCAATGAGCAGTTCTTC. Protein sequence: CASSSPSDRWGPRSNEQFF.

This clonotype was recorded a few times. The chain has TRBV5-1 and TRBJ2-2; D gene unclear. This CDR3 has 14 residues. The germline V gene encodes CDR1 SGHRS and CDR2 YFSETQ. Trimming removed 7 bases at V and 2 bases at J, with 12 bases between. The DNA for the CDR3 is TGCGCCAGCCCCGGCCAGAGCAACACCGGGGAGCTGTTTTTT. This gives the protein CASPGQSNTGELFF.

V and J are TRBV5-4 and TRBJ2-2; tentatively, D is TRBD1 (5 bases). The CDR3 is 16 residues long. CDR1 is SGHNT, CDR2 YYREEE, per germline (reference sequence). V was trimmed by 0 bases and J by 6 bases, leaving 15 bases between them. The CDR3 sequence: CASSLGLTGLAGELFF. CDR3 DNA: TGTGCCAGCAGCTTGGGTTTAACAGGTTTAGCCGGGGAGCTGTTTTTT.

This clonotype was counted a few times. This CDR3 is CASSRTPTSTIHNEQFF. The CDR3 coding sequence is TGTGCCAGCAGCCGTACCCCGACTAGCACGATCCACAATGAGCAGTTCTTC. The chain couples TRBV7-8 to TRBJ2-1, with 7 nucleotides matching TRBD2. From germline, CDR1 is SGHVS and CDR2 FQNEAQ. V shed 5 bases and J 5 bases; nucleotides not matched to a gene: 15. The CDR3 has 17 amino acids.

This clonotype was detected only a few times. The chain couples TRBV13 to TRBJ2-3, with D perhaps matching TRBD1 (6 bases). The CDR3 sequence is 15 residues long. The V and J ends lost 5 bases and 0 bases respectively, with 12 bases between them. CDR1 is PRHDT, CDR2 FYEKMQ, per germline (reference sequence). The CDR3 DNA reads as TGTGCCAGCAGCGAAGGGGGATCAAGCACAGATACGCAGTATTTT. Amino acid sequence: CASSEGGSSTDTQYF. Based on the CDR3 plus reference TRBV13 and TRBJ2-3, the full variable domain is AAGVIQSPRHLIKEKRETATLKCYPIPRHDTVYWYQQGPGQDPQFLISFYEKMQSDKGSIPDRFSAQQFSDYHSELNMSSLELGDSALYFCASSEGGSSTDTQYFGPGTRLTVL.

This clonotype was seen a few times. V and J are TRBV6-2 or TRBV6-3 and TRBJ1-3; no clear D. Trimming took off 2 bases at V and 1 base at J, with 12 bases between the two ends. The CDR3 has 16 residues. The germline gives CDR1 MNHEY, CDR2 SVGEGT. CDR3: CASSYERRTSGNTIYF. DNA of the CDR3: TGTGCCAGCAGTTACGAAAGGCGGACGTCTGGAAACACCATATATTTT.

CDR3 region: CASSSPAWEVNGYTF. The CDR3 DNA sequence: TGTGCCAGCAGTTCGCCTGCCTGGGAAGTAAATGGCTACACCTTC. The rearrangement links TRBV12-3 or TRBV12-4 to TRBJ1-2; no firm D call. The CDR3 spans 15 residues. The V end was cut by 4 bases, the J end by 6 bases, with 18 bases between.

This clonotype is a singleton in its sample. The rearrangement joins TRBV20-1 to TRBJ2-7; tentative D call: TRBD1 (6 bases). The length of the CDR3 is 14 residues. The V end lost 0 bases, the J end lost 0 bases, and 9 bases lay between the germline ends. CDR1 is DFQATT, CDR2 SNEGSKA, per germline (reference sequence). CDR3 sequence (DNA): TGCAGTGCTAGAGATAGAGGGGGCTCCTACGAGCAGTACTTC. Encoded protein: CSARDRGGSYEQYF.

The chain combines TRBV7-8 with TRBJ2-3, with D perhaps given as TRBD1 or TRBD2 (5 bases each). Germline V gene data show CDR1 as SGHVS and CDR2 as FQNEAQ. The V end lost 4 bases, the J end lost 0 bases, and 14 bases lay between the germline ends. The CDR3 extends over 16 amino acids. This CDR3 reads CASSSGPETSTDTQYF. The CDR3 DNA reads TGTGCCAGCAGCTCGGGGCCGGAAACTAGCACAGATACGCAGTATTTT.

The sample holds a few counts of this clonotype. The chain is built from TRBV5-1 and TRBJ1-2; D might be TRBD1 (6 bases). The CDR3 contains 13 residues. In germline, CDR1 is SGHRS, CDR2 YFSETQ. The ends were cut back, 0 bases at V and 8 bases at J, with 11 bases in the middle. As DNA, the CDR3 is TGCGCCAGCAGCTTGGGGGGGGCGACCGGCTACACCTTC. Amino acid sequence: CASSLGGATGYTF.

V gene TRBV5-8 combines with J gene TRBJ2-1; TRBD2 agrees at 8 bases. The CDR3 has 12 amino acids. The germline V gene has CDR1 SGHTS and CDR2 YDEGEE. Unmatched junction bases numbered 3, after V lost 4 bases and J lost 9 bases. The CDR3, as DNA: TGTGCCAGCAGCGGAGCGGGAGTTGAGCAGTTCTTC. Translation: CASSGAGVEQFF.

The genes are TRBV6-2 or TRBV6-3 and TRBJ2-2, with 7 bases identical to TRBD2. The CDR3 is 17 amino acids. Per germline, CDR1 MNHEY and CDR2 SVGEGT. The junction had 8 bases not matched to a gene; V was cut back by 3 bases and J by 1 base. The chain's CDR3 is CASSYDFSGVNTGELFF. Written as DNA, the CDR3 is TGTGCCAGCAGTTATGACTTCAGCGGGGTGAACACCGGGGAGCTGTTTTTT.

This clonotype was detected a few times. The chain recombines TRBV20-1 with TRBJ2-3, with a tentative D call TRBD2 (5 bases). The germline V gene has CDR1 DFQATT and CDR2 SNEGSKA (reference sequence). The CDR3 is 12 residues long. The V end was cut by 0 bases, the J end by 10 bases, with 11 bases between. CDR3 nucleotides: TGCAGTGCTAGAGATAGTAGCGAAGCGCAGTATTTT. This codes for CSARDSSEAQYF.

CDR3 sequence reads: CASSPRGGETQYF. As DNA, the CDR3 is TGTGCCAGCAGTCCCCGGGGGGGGGAGACCCAGTACTTC. V gene TRBV6-5 combines with J gene TRBJ2-5; 8 bases agree with TRBD2. V lost 5 bases and J lost 5; bases outside the gene matches: 4. The CDR3 totals 13 residues. Germline CDR1 and CDR2: MNHEY and SVGAGI.

This clonotype was detected a few times. V and J are TRBV7-9 and TRBJ2-1; 7 bases are shared with TRBD2. CDR1 is SEHNR, CDR2 FQNEAQ, per germline (reference sequence). The V gene end was trimmed by 8 bases and the J gene end by 6 bases; junction bases not matched to a gene: 13. The CDR3 extends over 15 amino acids. CDR3 in DNA: TGTGCCAGCGAGATGCGGCGGGAGCAACCCAATGAGCAGTTCTTC. Its protein product is CASEMRREQPNEQFF.

This sequence joins TRBV7-3 and TRBJ2-3; D is unresolved. Trimming shortened V by 5 bases and J by 0 bases, and 12 bases separated the two germline ends. The germline CDR1 and CDR2 sequences are SGHTA and FQGTGA. The CDR3 is 15 residues long. In nucleotides, the CDR3 is TGTGCCAGCAGCCCTCTATCGTCCAGCACAGATACGCAGTATTTT. It translates to CASSPLSSSTDTQYF.

Many counts were recorded for this clonotype. The chain recombines TRBV30 with TRBJ1-3, with D tentatively TRBD1 (5 bases). The CDR3 spans 16 residues. Germline V CDR1 and CDR2: GTSNPN, SVGIG (reference sequence). Trimming removed 1 base from V and 0 bases from J, with 13 bases in between. The CDR3, as DNA: TGTGCCTGGAGTGACGGAGGGGAATTCTCTGGAAACACCATATATTTT. Its translation: CAWSDGGEFSGNTIYF.

The chain links TRBV5-6 to TRBJ2-1, with no clear D. This CDR3 has 12 amino acids. The V gene lost 10 bases and the J gene lost 4 bases, with 12 bases spanning the gap. Germline CDR1 reads SGHDT; CDR2 reads YYEEEE. This chain's CDR3 is CAYSRLYNEQFF. Written as DNA, the CDR3 is TGTGCCTACAGTCGGTTGTACAATGAGCAGTTCTTC.

The CDR3 coding sequence is TGCGCCAGCACCCAAAACCGGGGGCGCGACACAGATACGCAGTATTTT. Residues: CASTQNRGRDTDTQYF. The rearrangement joins TRBV5-1 to TRBJ2-3, with D perhaps assigned TRBD1 or TRBD2 (6 bases each). Germline-derived CDR1 and CDR2 are SGHRS and YFSETQ. The V end was cut by 6 bases, the J end by 2 bases, with 19 bases between. The length of the CDR3 is 16 residues.

The CDR3 loop is CASSLRDRDSYEQYF. The CDR3 DNA follows: TGTGCCAGCAGCTTAAGGGACAGGGACTCCTACGAGCAGTACTTC. V is TRBV5-5 and J is TRBJ2-7; 9 nucleotides match TRBD1. Germline V lookup: CDR1 SGHKS, CDR2 YYEKEE (reference sequence). V trimming: 2 bases; J trimming: 0 bases; junction bases outside the gene matches: 3. The CDR3 sequence is 15 residues long.

This clonotype occurred a few times. The V and J genes are TRBV5-1 and TRBJ1-2; D unclear. The V gene's germline CDR1 is SGHRS and CDR2 YFSETQ. This CDR3 is 13 amino acids long. Trimming stripped 5 bases from V and 4 bases from J, with 12 bases between. CDR3 protein: CASRSGDTYGYTF. The CDR3 DNA is TGCGCCAGCAGGTCAGGAGATACCTATGGCTACACCTTC.

This sequence joins TRBV29-1 and TRBJ2-7; D perhaps matches TRBD1 (6 bases). CDR1 is SQVTM, CDR2 ANQGSEA, per germline. This CDR3 is built from 15 residues. Trimming took off 1 base at V and 6 bases at J, with 19 bases between the two ends. The CDR3 DNA is TGCAGCGTTGAAGGGGAAGACAGGTCTCTCGGCGAGCAGTACTTC. It encodes CSVEGEDRSLGEQYF.

This clonotype was counted between two and nine times. The rearrangement joins TRBV29-1 to TRBJ1-2, with 7 bases fitting TRBD1. Germline trimming cut 8 bases from V and 4 bases from J; bases unmatched to any gene: 7. Per the germline V gene, CDR1 is SQVTM and CDR2 is ANQGSEA. The CDR3 extends over 12 amino acids. CDR3 sequence reads: CSIPDRAYGYTF. DNA for the CDR3: TGCAGCATCCCCGACAGGGCCTATGGCTACACCTTC.

This clonotype was seen more than once but under ten times. The junction and the germline gene differ at one end; a read error may be behind it. The chain uses TRBV27 and TRBJ2-2; possibly TRBD2 for D (5 bases). This CDR3 is built from 12 residues. The germline V gene has CDR1 MNHEY and CDR2 SMNVEV (reference sequence). In DNA form, the CDR3 reads TGTGCCAGCAGTCCGTTACCCGGGGAGCTGTGTTTT. Encoded protein: CASSPLPGELCF.

This clonotype was detected only a few times. The gene calls are TRBV15 and TRBJ1-1; no firm D call. The germline V gene has CDR1 LNHNV and CDR2 YYDKDF (reference sequence). V was clipped by 0 bases and J by 0 bases, with 8 bases between them. The CDR3 extends over 15 amino acids. The CDR3 protein is CATSRERTMNTEAFF. CDR3 bases: TGTGCCACCAGCAGAGAGCGGACTATGAACACTGAAGCTTTCTTT. Variable domain in full (rest from reference TRBV15 and TRBJ1-1): DAMVIQNPRYQVTQFGKPVTLSCSQTLNHNVMYWYQQKSSQAPKLLFHYYDKDFNNEADTPDNFQSRRPNTSFCFLDIRSPGLGDTAMYLCATSRERTMNTEAFFGQGTRLTVV.